The entry below describes one T cell receptor (beta chain). A read error may account for a junction end that differs from germline. Germline V CDR1 and CDR2: LNHNV, YYDKDF (reference sequence). The CDR3 totals 14 residues. The data derive from a study of CD8+CD57+ T cells in acquired aplastic anemia. TCR beta VDJ and CDR3 profiling used genomic DNA as template. TCRdb reprocessed the reads via MiXCR and lists one record per CDR3 protein. The repertoire has approximately 260,000 distinct CDR3 sequences, 65% to 90% of them found once; the top ten carry about 41%. All patients picked for sequencing had shown, by flow cytometry, an expansion of CD8+CD57+ cells. All patients had severe acquired aplastic anemia.

The clonotype originates from a human donor with aplastic anemia. Sequenced sample: sorted CD4+, CD8+, or CD8+CD57+ T cells (not recorded which) from PBMCs. This chain uses TRBV15 with TRBJ2-7, with D uncertain. CDR3 loop: CASSYVHGHYAQYF. CDR3 in DNA: TGTGCCAGCAGTTACGTGCACGGGCACTACGCGCAGTACTTC.